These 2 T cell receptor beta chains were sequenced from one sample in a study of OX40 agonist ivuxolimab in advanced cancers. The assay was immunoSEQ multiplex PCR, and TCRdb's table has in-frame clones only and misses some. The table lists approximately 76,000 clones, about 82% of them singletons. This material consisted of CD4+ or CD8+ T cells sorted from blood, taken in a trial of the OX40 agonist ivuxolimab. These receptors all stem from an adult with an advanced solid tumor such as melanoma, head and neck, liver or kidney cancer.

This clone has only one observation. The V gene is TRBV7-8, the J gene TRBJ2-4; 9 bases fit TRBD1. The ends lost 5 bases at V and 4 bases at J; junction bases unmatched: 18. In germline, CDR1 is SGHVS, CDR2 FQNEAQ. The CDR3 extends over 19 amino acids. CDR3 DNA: TGTGCCAGCAGCCCAAGAACGGGTGGTCCGGGACAGGGTAAAAACATTCAGTACTTC. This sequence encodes CASSPRTGGPGQGKNIQYF.

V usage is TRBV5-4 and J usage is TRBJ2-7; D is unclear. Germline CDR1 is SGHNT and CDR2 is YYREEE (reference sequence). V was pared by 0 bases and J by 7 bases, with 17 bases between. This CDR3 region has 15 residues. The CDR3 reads CASSLEPRTTEEQYF. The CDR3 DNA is TGTGCCAGCAGCTTGGAACCCAGAACCACGGAGGAGCAGTACTTC. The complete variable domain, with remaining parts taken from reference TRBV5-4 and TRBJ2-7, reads ETGVTQSPTHLIKTRGQQVTLRCSSQSGHNTVSWYQQALGQGPQFIFQYYREEENGRGNFPPRFSGLQFPNYSSELNVNALELDDSALYLCASSLEPRTTEEQYFGPGTRLTVT.